A selection of T cell receptor beta chains follows, all from one sample in a study of shared T cell receptors in the human thymus. TCRdb keeps only in-frame clones here, not all; method: immunoSEQ multiplex PCR. Counted here are about 380,000 clones, 95% occurring once; the ten biggest clones make up approximately 0.02%. Sequencing was done on a sample of thymocytes. The receptor source for this set is a human donor. Both conserved end residues are part of each CDR3. The order of the fields is clone size, D gene, J gene, V gene, CDR3 protein, CDR3 DNA. The D gene is left open where the match is weak. Size values are once, few and many counts, or a class for expanded clones, and some rows have none.

clone_size: .
d_call: TRBD2
j_call: TRBJ2-7
v_call: TRBV4-3
cdr3_aa: CASSQDDSRLAGVFAYEQYF
cdr3_nt: TGCGCCAGCAGCCAAGATGATTCTCGGCTAGCGGGAGTCTTCGCCTACGAGCAGTACTTC

clone_size: .
d_call: TRBD1
j_call: TRBJ2-7
v_call: TRBV7-6
cdr3_aa: CASSLVPGYTKGTEVYEQYF
cdr3_nt: TGTGCCAGCAGCTTAGTTCCGGGGTACACAAAGGGGACAGAAGTCTACGAGCAGTACTTC

clone_size: .
d_call: .
j_call: TRBJ1-1
v_call: TRBV10-3
cdr3_aa: CAISGVRADGTEAFF
cdr3_nt: TGTGCCATCAGTGGTGTCAGGGCAGATGGCACTGAAGCTTTCTTT

clone_size: .
d_call: TRBD1
j_call: TRBJ2-1
v_call: TRBV10-3
cdr3_aa: CAISESRTGGANNQSNEQFF
cdr3_nt: TGTGCCATCAGTGAGTCGAGGACAGGGGGCGCAAATAACCAATCCAATGAGCAGTTCTTC

clone_size: few
d_call: .
j_call: TRBJ1-3
v_call: TRBV7-8
cdr3_aa: CASSPIGDNGNTIYF
cdr3_nt: TGTGCCAGCAGCCCAATTGGGGACAATGGAAACACCATATATTTT

clone_size: once
d_call: .
j_call: TRBJ1-1
v_call: TRBV28
cdr3_aa: CASCIAPGVLRNTEAFF
cdr3_nt: TGTGCCAGCTGCATAGCCCCAGGGGTCCTGAGGAACACTGAAGCTTTCTTT

clone_size: .
d_call: TRBD2
j_call: TRBJ2-1
v_call: TRBV4-1
cdr3_aa: CASSHPGLAVHNEQFF
cdr3_nt: TGCGCCAGCAGCCACCCGGGACTAGCCGTCCACAATGAGCAGTTCTTC

clone_size: .
d_call: .
j_call: TRBJ2-3
v_call: TRBV21-1
cdr3_aa: CASSKGGREQGTDTQYF
cdr3_nt: TGTGCCAGCAGCAAAGGGGGGCGGGAGCAGGGGACAGATACGCAGTATTTT

clone_size: .
d_call: .
j_call: TRBJ1-2
v_call: TRBV29-1
cdr3_aa: CSVEDYHEWGPYGYTF
cdr3_nt: TGCAGCGTTGAAGATTACCACGAGTGGGGACCCTATGGCTACACCTTC

clone_size: .
d_call: .
j_call: TRBJ2-1
v_call: TRBV29-1
cdr3_aa: CSVVNSSYNEQFF
cdr3_nt: TGCAGCGTTGTCAATAGCTCCTACAATGAGCAGTTCTTC

clone_size: .
d_call: TRBD2
j_call: TRBJ2-3
v_call: TRBV27
cdr3_aa: CASSSLAGVITQYF
cdr3_nt: TGTGCCAGCAGTTCCCTAGCGGGAGTAATTACGCAGTATTTT

clone_size: once
d_call: TRBD2
j_call: TRBJ2-3
v_call: TRBV7-6
cdr3_aa: CASSLAGGRAADTQYF
cdr3_nt: TGTGCCAGCAGCTTAGCCGGGGGGAGGGCTGCAGATACGCAGTATTTT

clone_size: few
d_call: .
j_call: TRBJ1-1
v_call: TRBV19
cdr3_aa: CASSWGSGAFF
cdr3_nt: TGTGCCAGTAGTTGGGGTTCCGGAGCTTTCTTT

clone_size: once
d_call: .
j_call: TRBJ2-7
v_call: TRBV5-1
cdr3_aa: CASSPPGLSGDEQYF
cdr3_nt: TGCGCCAGCAGCCCGCCGGGACTCTCTGGGGACGAGCAGTACTTC

clone_size: .
d_call: TRBD2
j_call: TRBJ2-7
v_call: TRBV28
cdr3_aa: CASTGLAGSYEQYF
cdr3_nt: TGTGCCAGCACCGGACTAGCGGGATCCTACGAGCAGTACTTC

clone_size: .
d_call: .
j_call: TRBJ2-3
v_call: TRBV5-8
cdr3_aa: CASSSGRRPTDTQYF
cdr3_nt: TGTGCCAGCAGCTCGGGAAGGCGGCCCACAGATACGCAGTATTTT

clone_size: .
d_call: TRBD1
j_call: TRBJ2-1
v_call: TRBV6-5
cdr3_aa: CASRAGTGRGEQFF
cdr3_nt: TGTGCCAGCAGGGCCGGGACAGGGCGGGGTGAGCAGTTCTTC

clone_size: .
d_call: TRBD2
j_call: TRBJ2-1
v_call: TRBV27
cdr3_aa: CASKGTSGMWNEQFF
cdr3_nt: TGTGCCAGTAAGGGGACTAGCGGGATGTGGAATGAGCAGTTCTTC

clone_size: once
d_call: TRBD1
j_call: TRBJ2-5
v_call: TRBV27
cdr3_aa: CASSRFRTGPGETQYF
cdr3_nt: TGTGCCAGCAGCCGATTTAGGACAGGGCCTGGAGAGACCCAGTACTTC

clone_size: .
d_call: .
j_call: TRBJ1-3
v_call: TRBV27
cdr3_aa: CASSHSGRISGNTIYF
cdr3_nt: TGTGCCAGCAGCCACTCCGGGCGGATCTCTGGAAACACCATATATTTT

clone_size: .
d_call: TRBD2
j_call: TRBJ2-7
v_call: TRBV2
cdr3_aa: CASSEVTSGNEQYF
cdr3_nt: TGTGCCAGCAGTGAAGTAACTAGCGGGAACGAGCAGTACTTC

clone_size: .
d_call: .
j_call: TRBJ2-1
v_call: TRBV28
cdr3_aa: CASSLISVSYNEQFF
cdr3_nt: TGTGCCAGCAGTTTGATTAGCGTCTCCTACAATGAGCAGTTCTTC

clone_size: .
d_call: .
j_call: TRBJ2-1
v_call: TRBV12-2
cdr3_aa: CASRLALTLREDHNEQFF
cdr3_nt: TGTGCAAGTCGCTTAGCCCTCACGTTGCGGGAGGACCACAATGAGCAGTTCTTC

clone_size: .
d_call: TRBD1
j_call: TRBJ2-1
v_call: TRBV14
cdr3_aa: CASSLGTGRTNNEQFF
cdr3_nt: TGTGCCAGCAGCCTCGGGACAGGGAGAACTAACAATGAGCAGTTCTTC

clone_size: .
d_call: .
j_call: TRBJ1-2
v_call: TRBV18
cdr3_aa: CASSPRGGYYGYTF
cdr3_nt: TGTGCCAGCTCACCAAGGGGGGGTTACTATGGCTACACCTTC

clone_size: .
d_call: .
j_call: TRBJ2-2
v_call: TRBV27
cdr3_aa: CASSFAENTGELFF
cdr3_nt: TGTGCCAGCAGTTTCGCTGAGAACACCGGGGAGCTGTTTTTT

clone_size: .
d_call: .
j_call: TRBJ1-2
v_call: TRBV15
cdr3_aa: CATSRDARDGYTF
cdr3_nt: TGTGCCACCAGCAGAGATGCGAGAGATGGCTACACCTTC

clone_size: .
d_call: .
j_call: TRBJ2-1
v_call: TRBV7-2
cdr3_aa: CASSLGLMRSYNEQFF
cdr3_nt: TGTGCCAGCAGCTTAGGACTCATGAGGTCCTACAATGAGCAGTTCTTC

clone_size: .
d_call: TRBD2
j_call: TRBJ2-5
v_call: TRBV19
cdr3_aa: CASSIVAGGPQETQYF
cdr3_nt: TGTGCCAGTAGTATTGTGGCGGGAGGGCCCCAAGAGACCCAGTACTTC

clone_size: .
d_call: TRBD2
j_call: TRBJ2-7
v_call: TRBV19
cdr3_aa: CASSQADRTSGTYEQYF
cdr3_nt: TGTGCCAGTAGTCAGGCGGATCGGACTAGCGGAACCTACGAGCAGTACTTC

clone_size: .
d_call: TRBD2
j_call: TRBJ2-5
v_call: TRBV7-3
cdr3_aa: CASSQEAGEETQYF
cdr3_nt: TGTGCCAGCAGCCAGGAAGCGGGAGAGGAGACCCAGTACTTC

clone_size: .
d_call: .
j_call: TRBJ2-1
v_call: TRBV10-3
cdr3_aa: CAISESSGGPTGHSYNEQFF
cdr3_nt: TGTGCCATCAGTGAGTCGTCGGGTGGTCCTACCGGCCACTCCTACAATGAGCAGTTCTTC